These T cell receptor beta chains were read from a single sample in a study of cytomegalovirus exposure and HLA in healthy donors. Produced via immunoSEQ multiplex PCR; TCRdb's table is partial and in-frame only. The sample has about 160,000 clones, more than 75% seen once; the top ten hold about 0.98%. Sample: PBMCs. The receptors come from a girl aged 2 to 9 in good health and CMV-seropositive. Each CDR3 is given with its conserved first and last residue. A D gene is named only where the DNA matches it firmly. For some rows the clone size is stated as once, few or many, or as a class when expanded; others skip it.

d_call j_call v_call clone_size cdr3_aa cdr3_nt
TRBD2 TRBJ2-5 TRBV30 NA CAWDVTAGGETQYF TGTGCCTGGGACGTGACAGCGGGAGGAGAGACCCAGTACTTC
NA TRBJ1-1 TRBV6-5 NA CASRRTGNTEAFF TGTGCCAGCAGGCGTACAGGTAACACTGAAGCTTTCTTT
NA TRBJ1-1 TRBV6-5 few CASSYTGSLNTEAFF TGTGCCAGCAGTTACACAGGGTCCCTGAACACTGAAGCTTTCTTT
TRBD1 TRBJ2-3 TRBV5-1 NA CASSLESFQGQGDTDTQYF TGCGCCAGCAGCTTGGAGTCCTTCCAGGGACAGGGGGATACAGATACGCAGTATTTT
NA TRBJ1-1 TRBV5-1 few CASSPIGVNTEAFF TGCGCCAGCAGCCCCATAGGGGTGAACACTGAAGCTTTCTTT
TRBD1 TRBJ1-5 TRBV2 once CASSEDRDPKQPQHF TGTGCCAGCAGTGAGGACAGGGACCCTAAACAGCCCCAGCATTTT
NA TRBJ2-2 TRBV13 once CASSSEYPNTGELFF TGTGCCAGCAGCTCGGAGTACCCGAACACCGGGGAGCTGTTTTTT
TRBD2 TRBJ2-5 TRBV9 NA CASSSSGSAYQETQYF TGTGCCAGCAGTTCCAGCGGGAGTGCGTACCAAGAGACCCAGTACTTC
TRBD1 TRBJ2-5 TRBV4-1 NA CASSQENRGQETQYF TGCGCCAGCAGCCAAGAAAACAGGGGGCAGGAGACCCAGTACTTC
TRBD1 TRBJ1-1 TRBV5-1 NA CASSQSDRDLNTEAFF TGCGCCAGCAGCCAGTCTGACAGGGATTTGAACACTGAAGCTTTCTTT
NA TRBJ2-6 TRBV19 NA CASSMGLINRSGANVLTF TGTGCCAGTAGTATGGGCCTGATTAATCGGTCTGGGGCCAACGTCCTGACTTTC
TRBD2 TRBJ2-1 TRBV23-1 NA CASIRTSGGLSYNEQFF TGCGCCAGCATCCGGACTAGCGGGGGACTCTCCTACAATGAGCAGTTCTTC
NA TRBJ1-5 TRBV2 NA CASRRDGSQPQHF TGTGCCAGCAGACGGGACGGGAGTCAGCCCCAGCATTTT
TRBD2 TRBJ2-1 TRBV2 NA CASAKGLAGKYNEQFF TGTGCCAGCGCTAAGGGACTAGCGGGAAAGTACAATGAGCAGTTCTTC
TRBD1 TRBJ2-7 TRBV5-4 NA CASSRGTGGEQYF TGTGCCAGCAGCCGCGGGACAGGAGGCGAGCAGTACTTC
TRBD1 TRBJ2-7 TRBV4-1 NA CASSQVRGQNYEQYF TGCGCCAGCAGCCAAGTACGGGGACAGAACTACGAGCAGTACTTC